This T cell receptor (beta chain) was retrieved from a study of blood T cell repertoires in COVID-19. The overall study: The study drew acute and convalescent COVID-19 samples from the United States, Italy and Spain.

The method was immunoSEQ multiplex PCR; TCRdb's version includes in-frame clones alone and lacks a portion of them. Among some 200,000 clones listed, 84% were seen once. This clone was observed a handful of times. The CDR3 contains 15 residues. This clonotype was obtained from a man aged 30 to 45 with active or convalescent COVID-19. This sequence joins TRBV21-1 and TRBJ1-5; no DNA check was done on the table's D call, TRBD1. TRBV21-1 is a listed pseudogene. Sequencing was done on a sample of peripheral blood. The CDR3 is CASKRTGLYNQPQHF. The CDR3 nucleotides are TGTGCCAGCAAGAGGACAGGGCTCTACAATCAGCCCCAGCATTTT.